These T cell receptor beta chains were read from a single sample in a study of blood T cells in healthy people across ages. A single record per CDR3 protein comes from TCRdb applying MiXCR to the 5' RACE reads. This repertoire shows roughly 790,000 distinct CDR3 sequences, more than 40% found once; its top ten account for about 20%. Sequenced: blood. These receptors were collected from a woman between 55 and 75 years old in good health. CDR3s include the opening cysteine and the closing phenylalanine or tryptophan. D genes are given only for firm matches. Expanded clones are given a class, and other clones once, few, many or no size at all.

few	TRBV20-1	TRBD2	CSARKGLAGLSSYNEQFF
few	TRBV29-1	.	CSVEIVGGAYEQYF
once	TRBV20-1	TRBD2	CSARDWRENEQFF
.	TRBV18	TRBD1	CASSPLGTALFQNTEAFF
.	TRBV6-5	TRBD2	CASSYSREGYEQYF
once	TRBV6-5	.	CASSETGTPETEAFF
.	TRBV20-1	.	CSATRARASYNEQYF
.	TRBV14	.	CASSHGLTNEQYF
.	TRBV29-1	TRBD1	CSGDGQGGETQYF
.	TRBV12-3/TRBV12-4	.	CASSLDGASYGYTF
.	TRBV4-3	.	CASSQAGIAALTYEQYF
.	TRBV27	TRBD1	CASGTGKIGGLETQYF
.	TRBV20-1	TRBD2	CSAPGTSGGPPSYEQYF
.	TRBV20-1	TRBD1	CSARRGQGLYDTQYF
few	TRBV7-2	TRBD2	CASSLQLAGGPGGIDTQYF
.	TRBV12-3/TRBV12-4	.	CASSLTRTSTSRGYTF
.	TRBV7-2	.	CASTVRRGEETQYF